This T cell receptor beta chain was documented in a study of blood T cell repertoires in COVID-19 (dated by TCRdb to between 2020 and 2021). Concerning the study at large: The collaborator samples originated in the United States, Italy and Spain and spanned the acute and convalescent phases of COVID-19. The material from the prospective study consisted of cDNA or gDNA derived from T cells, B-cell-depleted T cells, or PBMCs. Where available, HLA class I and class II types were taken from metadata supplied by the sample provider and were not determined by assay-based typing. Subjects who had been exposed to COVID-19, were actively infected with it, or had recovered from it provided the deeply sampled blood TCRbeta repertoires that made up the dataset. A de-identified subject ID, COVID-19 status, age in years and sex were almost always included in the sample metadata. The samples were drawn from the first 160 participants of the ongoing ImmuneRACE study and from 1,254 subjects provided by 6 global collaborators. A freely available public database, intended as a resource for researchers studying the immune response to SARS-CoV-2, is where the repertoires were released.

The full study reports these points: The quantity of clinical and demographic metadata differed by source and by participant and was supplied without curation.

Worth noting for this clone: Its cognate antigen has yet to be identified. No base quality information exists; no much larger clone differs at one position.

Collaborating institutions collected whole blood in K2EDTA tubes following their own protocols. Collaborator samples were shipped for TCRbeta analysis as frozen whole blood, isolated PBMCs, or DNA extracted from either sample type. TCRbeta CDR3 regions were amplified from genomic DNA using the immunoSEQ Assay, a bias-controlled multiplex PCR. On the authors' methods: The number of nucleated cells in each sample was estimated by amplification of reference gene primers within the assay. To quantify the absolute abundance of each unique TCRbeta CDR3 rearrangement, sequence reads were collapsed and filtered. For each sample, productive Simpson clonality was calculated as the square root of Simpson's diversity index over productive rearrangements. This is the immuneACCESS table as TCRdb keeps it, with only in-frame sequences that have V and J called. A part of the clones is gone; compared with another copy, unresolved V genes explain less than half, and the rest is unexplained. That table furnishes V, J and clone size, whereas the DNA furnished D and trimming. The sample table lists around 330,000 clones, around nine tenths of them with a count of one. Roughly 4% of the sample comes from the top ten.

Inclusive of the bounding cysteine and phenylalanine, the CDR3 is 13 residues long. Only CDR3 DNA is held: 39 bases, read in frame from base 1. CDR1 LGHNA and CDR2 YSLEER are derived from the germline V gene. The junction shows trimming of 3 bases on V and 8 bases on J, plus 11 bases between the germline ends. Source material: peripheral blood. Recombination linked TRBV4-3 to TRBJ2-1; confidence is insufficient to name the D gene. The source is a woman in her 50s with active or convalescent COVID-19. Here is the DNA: TGCGCCAGCAGCCAGTACAGTGTAGATGAGCAGTTCTTC. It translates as CASSQYSVDEQFF.